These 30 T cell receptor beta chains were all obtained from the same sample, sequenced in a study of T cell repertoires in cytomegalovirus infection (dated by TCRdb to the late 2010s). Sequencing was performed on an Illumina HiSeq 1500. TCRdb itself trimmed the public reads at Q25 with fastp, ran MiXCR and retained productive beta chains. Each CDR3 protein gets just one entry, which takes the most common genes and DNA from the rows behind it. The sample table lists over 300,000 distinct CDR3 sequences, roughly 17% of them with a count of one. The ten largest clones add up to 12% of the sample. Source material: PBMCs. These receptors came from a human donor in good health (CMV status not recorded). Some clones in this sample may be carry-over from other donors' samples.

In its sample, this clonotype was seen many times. Written as DNA, the CDR3 is TGTGCCAGCTCACCACAAACCAGCCGATGGACCCAGTACTTC. This encodes CASSPQTSRWTQYF. This chain joins TRBV18 and TRBJ2-5; no clear D. Trimming left V 1 base short and J 7 bases short, with 13 bases between. CDR1 is KGHSH and CDR2 is LQKENI in the germline V gene. This CDR3 has 14 amino acids.

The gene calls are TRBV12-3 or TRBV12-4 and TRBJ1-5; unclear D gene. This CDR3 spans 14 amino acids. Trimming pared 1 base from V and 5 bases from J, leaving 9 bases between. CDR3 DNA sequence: TGTGCCAGCAGTTTAGAGGAGGGTTATCAGCCCCAGCATTTT. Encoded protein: CASSLEEGYQPQHF.

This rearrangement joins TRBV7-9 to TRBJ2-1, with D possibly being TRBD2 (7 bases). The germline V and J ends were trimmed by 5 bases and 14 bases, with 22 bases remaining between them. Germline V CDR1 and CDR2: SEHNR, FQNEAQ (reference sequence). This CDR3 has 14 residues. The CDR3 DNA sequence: TGTGCCAGCAGCCGAAACGAGGGGGGGCTCCTCGAGTTCTTC. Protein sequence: CASSRNEGGLLEFF.

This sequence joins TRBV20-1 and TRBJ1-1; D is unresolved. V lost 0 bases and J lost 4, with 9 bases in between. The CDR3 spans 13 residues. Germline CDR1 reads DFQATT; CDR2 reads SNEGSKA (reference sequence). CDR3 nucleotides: TGCAGTGCTAGAGATAGAAACGGCACTGAAGCTTTCTTT. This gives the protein CSARDRNGTEAFF.

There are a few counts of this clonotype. This CDR3 reads CASSSHLGYGYTF. In DNA, the CDR3 is TGTGCCAGCAGCTCCCACTTGGGCTATGGCTACACCTTC. The chain couples TRBV11-1 to TRBJ1-2; D is ambiguous. Trimming stripped 4 bases from V and 4 bases from J, with 10 bases between. CDR3 length equals 13 residues. The germline gives CDR1 SGHAT, CDR2 FQDESV (reference sequence).

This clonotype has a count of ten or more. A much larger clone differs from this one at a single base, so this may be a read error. CDR3 DNA sequence: TGTGCCAGCAGCCCGGCGGGGGGCCAAGAGACCCAGTACTTC. Its translation: CASSPAGGQETQYF. The genes are TRBV7-2 and TRBJ2-5; 8 nucleotides match TRBD2. The germline CDR1 and CDR2 sequences are SGHTA and FQGNSA. With V trimmed by 5 bases and J by 1 base, 3 bases remained unmatched. The CDR3 has 14 amino acids.

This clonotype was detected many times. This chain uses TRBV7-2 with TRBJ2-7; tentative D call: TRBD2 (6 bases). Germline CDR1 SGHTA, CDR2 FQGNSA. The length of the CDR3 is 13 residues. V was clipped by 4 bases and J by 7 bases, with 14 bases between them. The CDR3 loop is CASSSVQAGEQYF. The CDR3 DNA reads TGTGCCAGCAGCTCGGTCCAGGCGGGGGAGCAGTACTTC.

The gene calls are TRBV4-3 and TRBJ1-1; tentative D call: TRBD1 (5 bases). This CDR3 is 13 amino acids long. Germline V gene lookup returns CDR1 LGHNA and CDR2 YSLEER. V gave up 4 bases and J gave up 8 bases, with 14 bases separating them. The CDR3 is CASSLSRGKEAFF. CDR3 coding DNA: TGCGCCAGCAGCCTGTCTAGGGGCAAAGAAGCTTTCTTT.

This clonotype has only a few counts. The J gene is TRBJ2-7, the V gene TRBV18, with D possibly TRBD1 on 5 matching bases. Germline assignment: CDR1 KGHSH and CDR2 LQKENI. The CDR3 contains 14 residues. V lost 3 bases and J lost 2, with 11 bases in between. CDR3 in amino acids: CASSPSDRTYEQYF. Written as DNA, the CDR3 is TGTGCCAGCTCACCCTCCGACAGAACCTACGAGCAGTACTTC. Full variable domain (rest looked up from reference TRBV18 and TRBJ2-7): NAGVMQNPRHLVRRRGQEARLRCSPMKGHSHVYWYRQLPEEGLKFMVYLQKENIIDESGMPKERFSAEFPKEGPSILRIQQVVRGDSAAYFCASSPSDRTYEQYFGPGTRLTVT.

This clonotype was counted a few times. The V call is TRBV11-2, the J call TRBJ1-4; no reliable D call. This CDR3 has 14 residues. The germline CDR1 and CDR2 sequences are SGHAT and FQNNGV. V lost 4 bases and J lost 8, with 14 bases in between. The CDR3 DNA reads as TGTGCCAGCAGCTCACACCTTTTTCGGGAAAAACTGTTTTTT. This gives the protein CASSSHLFREKLFF.

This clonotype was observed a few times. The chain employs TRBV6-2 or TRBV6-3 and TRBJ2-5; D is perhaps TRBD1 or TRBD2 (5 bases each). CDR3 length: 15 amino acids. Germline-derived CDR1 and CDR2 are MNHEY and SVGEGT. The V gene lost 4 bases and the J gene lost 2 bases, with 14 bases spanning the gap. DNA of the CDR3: TGTGCCAGCAGTTTTCCCGGGACGCATCAAGAGACCCAGTACTTC. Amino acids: CASSFPGTHQETQYF.

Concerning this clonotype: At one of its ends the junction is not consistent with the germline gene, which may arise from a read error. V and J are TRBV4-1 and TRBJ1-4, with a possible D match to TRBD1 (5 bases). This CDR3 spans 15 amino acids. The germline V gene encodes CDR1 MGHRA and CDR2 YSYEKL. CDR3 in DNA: TGTGCCAGCAGCCAAGGCCAGGGACTCGACGAAAAACTGTTTTTT. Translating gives CASSQGQGLDEKLFF.

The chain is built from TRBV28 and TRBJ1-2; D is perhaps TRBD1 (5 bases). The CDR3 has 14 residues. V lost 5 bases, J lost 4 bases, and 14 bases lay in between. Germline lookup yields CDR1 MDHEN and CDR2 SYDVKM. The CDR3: CASSPPGSVYGYTF. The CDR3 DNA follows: TGTGCCAGCAGTCCCCCAGGGTCAGTCTATGGCTACACCTTC.

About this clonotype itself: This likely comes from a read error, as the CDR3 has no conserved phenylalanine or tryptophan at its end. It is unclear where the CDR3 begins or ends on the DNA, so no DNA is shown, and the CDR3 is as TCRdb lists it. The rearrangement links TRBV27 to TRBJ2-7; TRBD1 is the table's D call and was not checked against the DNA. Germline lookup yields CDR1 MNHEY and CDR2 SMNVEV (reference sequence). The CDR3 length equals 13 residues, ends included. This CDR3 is CASSLNPGTELSI.

In DNA, the CDR3 is TGTGCCAGCAGGGCAGTAGGGGACTCCTACGAGCAGTACTTC. Amino acids: CASRAVGDSYEQYF. V is TRBV27 and J is TRBJ2-7; TRBD1 might be the D (5 bases). Trimming shortened V by 6 bases and J by 0 bases, and 12 bases separated the two germline ends. CDR3 length: 14 amino acids. Germline V gene data show CDR1 as MNHEY and CDR2 as SMNVEV (reference sequence).

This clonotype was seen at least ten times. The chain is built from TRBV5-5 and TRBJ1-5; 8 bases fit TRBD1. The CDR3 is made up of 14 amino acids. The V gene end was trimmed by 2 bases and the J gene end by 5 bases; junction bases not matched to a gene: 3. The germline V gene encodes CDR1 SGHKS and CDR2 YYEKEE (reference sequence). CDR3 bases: TGTGCCAGCAGCTTCGGACAGGGAGATCAGCCCCAGCATTTT. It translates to CASSFGQGDQPQHF.

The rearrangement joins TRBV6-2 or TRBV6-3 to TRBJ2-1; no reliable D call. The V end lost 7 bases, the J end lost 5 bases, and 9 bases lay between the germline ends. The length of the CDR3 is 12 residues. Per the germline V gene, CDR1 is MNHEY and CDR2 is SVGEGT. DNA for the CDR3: TGTGCCAGCACCTTTGGGGACAATGAGCAGTTCTTC. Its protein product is CASTFGDNEQFF.

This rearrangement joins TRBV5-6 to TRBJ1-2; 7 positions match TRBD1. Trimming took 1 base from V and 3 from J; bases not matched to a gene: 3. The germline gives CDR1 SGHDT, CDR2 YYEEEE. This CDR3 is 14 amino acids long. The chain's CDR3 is CASSLIDRDYGYTF. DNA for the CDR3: TGTGCCAGCAGCTTGATCGACAGGGACTATGGCTACACCTTC.

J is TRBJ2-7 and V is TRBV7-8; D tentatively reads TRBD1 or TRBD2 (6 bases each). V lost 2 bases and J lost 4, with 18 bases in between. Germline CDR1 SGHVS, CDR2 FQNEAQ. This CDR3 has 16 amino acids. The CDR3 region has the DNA TGTGCCAGCAGCTTACTATCCGGGGGCGGTTTTTACGAGCAGTACTTC. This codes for CASSLLSGGGFYEQYF. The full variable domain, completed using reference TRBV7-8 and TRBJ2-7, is GAGVSQSPRYKVAKRGQDVALRCDPISGHVSLFWYQQALGQGPEFLTYFQNEAQLDKSGLPSDRFFAERPEGSVSTLKIQRTQQEDSAVYLCASSLLSGGGFYEQYFGPGTRLTVT.

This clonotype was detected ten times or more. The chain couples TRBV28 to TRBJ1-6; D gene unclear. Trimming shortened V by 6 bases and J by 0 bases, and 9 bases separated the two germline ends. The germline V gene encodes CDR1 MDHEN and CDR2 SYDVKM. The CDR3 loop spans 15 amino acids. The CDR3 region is CASRRRVSYNSPLHF. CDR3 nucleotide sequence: TGTGCCAGCAGAAGGAGGGTCTCCTATAATTCACCCCTCCACTTT. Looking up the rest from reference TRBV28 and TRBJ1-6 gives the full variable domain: DVKVTQSSRYLVKRTGEKVFLECVQDMDHENMFWYRQDPGLGLRLIYFSYDVKMKEKGDIPEGYSVSREKKERFSLILESASTNQTSMYLCASRRRVSYNSPLHFGNGTRLTVT.

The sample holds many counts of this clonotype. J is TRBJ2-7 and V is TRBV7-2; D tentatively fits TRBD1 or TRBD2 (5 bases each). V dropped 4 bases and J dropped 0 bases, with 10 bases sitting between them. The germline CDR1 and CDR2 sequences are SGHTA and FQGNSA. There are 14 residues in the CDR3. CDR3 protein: CASSSGRGSYEQYV. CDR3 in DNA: TGTGCCAGCAGCTCGGGACGTGGCTCCTACGAGCAGTACGTC.

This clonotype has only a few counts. CDR3 sequence: CASGKAAGAFF. The DNA of the CDR3 is TGTGCCAGCGGCAAGGCAGCGGGAGCTTTCTTT. The rearrangement uses TRBV28 and TRBJ1-1; D remains unclear. This CDR3 is built from 11 residues. Germline V gene lookup returns CDR1 MDHEN and CDR2 SYDVKM. Trimming cost V 8 bases and J 10 bases, with 14 bases left between them.

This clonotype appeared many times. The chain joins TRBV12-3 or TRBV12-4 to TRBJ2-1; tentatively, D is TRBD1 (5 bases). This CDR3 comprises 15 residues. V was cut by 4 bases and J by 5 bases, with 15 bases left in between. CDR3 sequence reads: CASSWVQGLNNEQFF. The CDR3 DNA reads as TGTGCCAGCAGTTGGGTTCAGGGTCTGAACAATGAGCAGTTCTTC.

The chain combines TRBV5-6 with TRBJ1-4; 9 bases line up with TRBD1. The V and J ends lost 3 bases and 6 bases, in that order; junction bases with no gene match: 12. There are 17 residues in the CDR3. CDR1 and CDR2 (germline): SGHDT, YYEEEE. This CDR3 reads CASSSKTNRDRDEKLFF. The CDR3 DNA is TGTGCCAGCAGCTCAAAAACCAACCGGGACAGGGATGAAAAACTGTTTTTT.

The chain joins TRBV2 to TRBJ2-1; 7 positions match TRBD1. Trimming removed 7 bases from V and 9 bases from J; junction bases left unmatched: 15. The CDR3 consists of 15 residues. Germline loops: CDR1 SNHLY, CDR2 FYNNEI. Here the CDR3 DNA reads TGTGCCAGCACTTCTCAGGGGGTTACATTTGGTGAGCAGTTCTTC. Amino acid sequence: CASTSQGVTFGEQFF.

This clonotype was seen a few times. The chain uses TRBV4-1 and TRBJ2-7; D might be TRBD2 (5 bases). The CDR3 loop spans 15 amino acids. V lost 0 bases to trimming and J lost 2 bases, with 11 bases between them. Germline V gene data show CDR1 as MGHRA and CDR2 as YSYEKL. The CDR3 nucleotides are TGCGCCAGCAGCCAAGATCCGGGAAGGGCCTACGAGCAGTACTTC. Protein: CASSQDPGRAYEQYF.

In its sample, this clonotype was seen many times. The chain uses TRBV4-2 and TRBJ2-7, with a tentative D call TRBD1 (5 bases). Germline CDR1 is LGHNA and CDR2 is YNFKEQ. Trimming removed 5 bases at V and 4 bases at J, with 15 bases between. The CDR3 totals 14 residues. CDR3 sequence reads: CASSSQADSYEQYF. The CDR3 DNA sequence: TGTGCCAGCAGCTCGCAAGCTGACAGTTACGAGCAGTACTTC.

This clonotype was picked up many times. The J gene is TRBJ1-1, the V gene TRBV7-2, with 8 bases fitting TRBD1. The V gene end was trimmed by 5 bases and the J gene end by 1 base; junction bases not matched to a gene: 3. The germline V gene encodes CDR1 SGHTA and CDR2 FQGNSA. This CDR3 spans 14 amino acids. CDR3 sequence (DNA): TGTGCCAGCAGCGAGCAGGGGGCGAACACTGAAGCTTTCTTT. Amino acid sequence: CASSEQGANTEAFF.

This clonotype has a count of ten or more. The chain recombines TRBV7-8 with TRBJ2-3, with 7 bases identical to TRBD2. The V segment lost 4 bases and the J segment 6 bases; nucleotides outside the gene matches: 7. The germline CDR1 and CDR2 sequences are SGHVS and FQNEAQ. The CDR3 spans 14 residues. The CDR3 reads CASSSRGGLDTQYF. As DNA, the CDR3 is TGTGCCAGCAGCTCCCGGGGAGGGCTGGATACGCAGTATTTT.

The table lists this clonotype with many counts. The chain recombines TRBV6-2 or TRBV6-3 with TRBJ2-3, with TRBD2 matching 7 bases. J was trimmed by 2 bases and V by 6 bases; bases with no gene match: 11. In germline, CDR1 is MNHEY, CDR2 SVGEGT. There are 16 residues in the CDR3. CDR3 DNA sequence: TGTGCCAGCAGCCCCGGGGCGGGGGTGAACACAGATACGCAGTATTTT. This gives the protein CASSPGAGVNTDTQYF.